This TCR beta chain was recovered during a study of blood T cells in healthy people across ages (dated by TCRdb to between 2014 and 2016). Turning to the overall study: Template switching captured roughly one uniquely barcoded TCR beta cDNA molecule per two T cells in model experiments. To track age-related changes in TCR beta repertoire diversity, the study relied on deep sequencing normalized with unique cDNA molecular identifiers. Donors were grouped into four age groups: young (average roughly 17 years), middle-aged (around 39), aged (about 59) and long-lived (approximately 82). To avoid experimental bias, donors of different ages were randomly spread across the sequencing lanes. The study analyzed two additional independent replicas of 1 million unique cDNA reads from the same blood draw for two donors, one aged 18 to 30 and one aged 80 or older. Results the study describes overall, beyond this receptor: Compared with the aged group, the long-lived group had more naive CD4+ T cells, fewer expanded clones and increased TCR diversity, a pattern suggesting age selection. Because the CMV infection status of the donors was unknown, age-related changes in expanded clonotypes may potentially have been confounded. Conclusive comparison of naive and antigen-experienced compartments was prevented by the profiling of bulk unsorted PBMCs. Observed TCR beta diversity per million T cells fell roughly linearly with age, and a significant reduction was already apparent by age about 36. A strong correlation was found between observed TCR beta diversity and the percentage of naive T cells measured by flow cytometry. Estimates of total diversity from one million sequenced T cells were regarded as lower bounds and underestimates.

Receptor amplification or capture employed 5' RACE. TCRdb lists the instrument as Illumina HiSeq 2500. A second PCR of about 6 to 12 cycles was run with a J-beta primer mix and a sample-barcoded 5' primer. A unique molecular identifier was introduced onto each TCR beta cDNA molecule by a template-switch 5' adaptor carrying 12 random nucleotides. At least 3 million CDR3-containing paired-end reads were obtained from each sample. First-strand cDNA was synthesized from all RNA with the Mint cDNA synthesis kit, primed by a TRBC-specific oligonucleotide. Following uracil-DNA glycosylase treatment, all cDNA underwent a first 18-cycle PCR with the universal primers M1SS and BC2_uni_R. In the original analysis: For normalization, 1 million high-quality reads, each with a distinct molecular identifier, were randomly selected from each sample. Reads sharing molecular identifiers were discarded rather than binned into consensus sequences. MiTCR, with a Q25 quality threshold and the strictest error-elimination algorithm, was used for CDR3 identification, clonotype clustering and error correction. Lower-bound total TCR beta diversity was estimated with a nonparametric unseen species model using Euler transformation. TCRdb itself trimmed the public reads at Q25 with fastp, ran MiXCR and retained productive beta chains. Entries are consolidated by CDR3 protein sequence, retaining the most common genes and DNA. Here the V and J calls rest on TCRdb's processing, not on the authors' analysis. For this sample the table gives hundreds of thousands of distinct CDR3 sequences, of which around two fifths were detected only once. Around 30% of the sample is taken by the ten largest.

From cysteine to phenylalanine, the CDR3 is 13 amino acids long. The retained sequence is limited to the CDR3, 39 bases, with the frame set at the first base. Sequences DFQATT (CDR1) and SNEGSKA (CDR2) are obtained from the germline V gene (reference sequence). V loses 0 bases, J loses 1 base, and the germline ends lie 6 bases apart. Concerning this clonotype: The antigen it recognizes is unknown. It has no much larger one-base neighbor in the sample; base qualities were not kept.

The roughly 39 donors, aged about 6 to 100 years, were systemically healthy Caucasian individuals from Russia. Each donor gave ten milliliters of peripheral blood, drawn into EDTA-treated Vacutainer tubes. Ficoll-Paque density-gradient centrifugation was used to isolate PBMCs, with at least 7 million per sample. Total RNA was extracted from PBMCs with Trizol reagent, with at least 5.5 micrograms obtained per sample. For every donor, an aliquot of PBMCs went through flow cytometry to measure the percentages of naive CD45RAhigh/CD27high T cells. Sequenced sample: blood. The chain uses TRBV20-1 and TRBJ1-1; the D gene cannot be named for sure. The source of this sequence is a man older than 75 in good health. The CDR3 protein is CSARESGNTEAFF. The DNA sequence is given as TGCAGTGCTAGAGAATCGGGGAACACTGAAGCTTTCTTT.